A single sample gave rise to the 20 T cell receptor beta chains below, sequenced in a study of control samples from healthy donors and cancer patients. Libraries were prepared by immunoSEQ multiplex PCR; TCRdb keeps only in-frame clonotypes and omits some of them. The sample shows 100,000 to 150,000 clones, roughly 92% of them seen only once. The sample comprised blood. The receptors originated from a man between 18 and 29 years old in good health.

V and J are TRBV9 and TRBJ2-7; either TRBD1 or TRBD2 may fit D (5 bases each). This CDR3 has 14 residues. Germline lookup yields CDR1 SGDLS and CDR2 YYNGEE. Between the trimmed V and J ends, which lost 3 bases and 3 bases, there was a span of 13 bases. The CDR3 is CASSAGTPNYEQYF. DNA for the CDR3: TGTGCCAGCAGCGCCGGGACCCCAAACTACGAGCAGTACTTC.

The V gene is TRBV25-1, the J gene TRBJ2-4, with D possibly being TRBD1 (6 bases). The V end was cut by 4 bases, the J end by 1 base, with 8 bases between. Germline V CDR1 and CDR2: MGHDK, SYGVNS. The CDR3 runs 14 residues. The CDR3 DNA is TGTGCCAGCAGTGCCCAGGGGGCCAAAAACATTCAGTACTTC. It codes for CASSAQGAKNIQYF.

The chain uses TRBV27 and TRBJ2-7, with D possibly TRBD2 on 5 matching bases. The CDR3 consists of 13 residues. CDR1 MNHEY and CDR2 SMNVEV come from the germline V gene (reference sequence). The CDR3 region is CPNKEAVSYEQYF. In nucleotides, the CDR3 is TGTCCCAATAAGGAGGCTGTCTCCTACGAGCAGTACTTC.

V usage is TRBV3-1 (or the pseudogene TRBV3-2) and J usage is TRBJ2-1; 8 nucleotides line up with TRBD2. V shed 1 base, J shed 8 bases, and the junction held 4 bases outside the gene matches. CDR1 and CDR2 (germline): LGHDT, YNNKEL (reference sequence). This CDR3 is built from 14 residues. The CDR3 loop is CASSQAGGADEQFF. The DNA of the CDR3 is TGTGCCAGCAGCCAAGCGGGGGGGGCGGATGAGCAGTTCTTC.

J is TRBJ1-6 and V is TRBV5-6; 9 bases are a match to TRBD1. Trimming cost V 3 bases and J 8 bases; bases outside gene matches: 3. This CDR3 contains 14 residues. Germline values: CDR1 SGHDT, CDR2 YYEEEE. The CDR3 region is CASSYRTGDSPLHF. CDR3 coding DNA: TGTGCCAGCAGCTACCGGACAGGGGATTCACCCCTCCACTTT. Supplemented by reference TRBV5-6 and TRBJ1-6, the full variable domain reads DAGVTQSPTHLIKTRGQQVTLRCSPKSGHDTVSWYQQALGQGPQFIFQYYEEEERQRGNFPDRFSGHQFPNYSSELNVNALLLGDSALYLCASSYRTGDSPLHFGNGTRLTVT.

The J gene is TRBJ1-1, the V gene TRBV3-1 (or the pseudogene TRBV3-2), with 8 bases lining up with TRBD1. V lost 4 bases to trimming and J lost 4 bases; unmatched junction nucleotides: 8. Germline assignment: CDR1 LGHDT and CDR2 YNNKEL (reference sequence). The CDR3 spans 15 residues. The CDR3 coding sequence is TGTGCCAGCAGCCGAGAGGACCAGGGGGCCACTGAAGCTTTCTTT. Its protein is CASSREDQGATEAFF.

The genes are TRBV10-2 and TRBJ1-2; no clear D. CDR1 is WSHSY and CDR2 is SAAADI in the germline V gene. CDR3 length: 13 amino acids. Deletions cut 0 bases from V and 6 bases from J, with 8 bases between. CDR3 loop: CASSESGIHGYTF. The CDR3 DNA reads TGCGCCAGCAGTGAGTCCGGGATCCATGGCTACACCTTC.

The chain recombines TRBV6-6 with TRBJ1-2; D gene ambiguous. V lost 3 bases to trimming and J lost 3 bases, with 11 bases between them. The germline V gene encodes CDR1 MNHNY and CDR2 SVGAGI (reference sequence). This CDR3 is 14 amino acids long. CDR3 in amino acids: CASSYVRSDYGYTF. CDR3 DNA: TGTGCCAGCAGTTATGTAAGGTCCGACTATGGCTACACCTTC.

The chain uses TRBV5-1 and TRBJ2-1, with D maybe TRBD2 (6 bases). V lost 4 bases to trimming and J lost 5 bases, with 16 bases between them. This CDR3 spans 15 amino acids. Germline lookup yields CDR1 SGHRS and CDR2 YFSETQ. This chain's CDR3 is CASSLGPGLDNEQFF. The CDR3 DNA reads TGCGCCAGCAGCCTCGGTCCGGGACTTGACAATGAGCAGTTCTTC.

The J gene is TRBJ1-1, the V gene TRBV7-9, with D unresolved. The CDR3 has 13 amino acids. Germline V lookup: CDR1 SEHNR, CDR2 FQNEAQ (reference sequence). V was pared by 1 base and J by 4 bases, with 7 bases between. CDR3 amino acids: CASSLGVFTEAFF. DNA for the CDR3: TGTGCCAGCAGCTTAGGAGTTTTCACTGAAGCTTTCTTT.

The V call is TRBV4-1, the J call TRBJ2-5; D possibly uses TRBD1 or TRBD2 (5 bases each). The CDR3 spans 13 residues. Germline V lookup: CDR1 MGHRA, CDR2 YSYEKL. V was shortened by 0 bases and J by 5 bases, with 7 bases between the two germline ends. The CDR3, as DNA: TGCGCCAGCAGCCAAGAGTGGGGGGAGACCCAGTACTTC. Protein: CASSQEWGETQYF.

This sequence joins TRBV5-4 and TRBJ2-3; tentative D call: TRBD2 (5 bases). With 4 bases removed from V and 0 bases from J, the gap between germline ends came to 15 bases. Germline V gene sequence: CDR1 SGHNT, CDR2 YYREEE (reference sequence). The CDR3 consists of 16 residues. The chain's CDR3 is CASSRLVAPSTDTQYF. The CDR3 nucleotides are TGTGCCAGCAGCCGATTGGTAGCGCCGAGCACAGATACGCAGTATTTT.

The chain uses TRBV5-1 and TRBJ1-3, with TRBD1 identical over 7 bases. The CDR3 length is 14 residues. V shed 4 bases and J 4 bases; nucleotides not matched to a gene: 5. Germline assignment: CDR1 SGHRS and CDR2 YFSETQ. The CDR3 DNA is TGCGCCAGCAGCCCACCGGGACAGGGAAACACCATATATTTT. Protein: CASSPPGQGNTIYF.

The chain carries TRBV5-1 and TRBJ2-3, with D tentatively TRBD2 (5 bases). The ends were cut back, 2 bases at V and 0 bases at J, with 10 bases in the middle. The CDR3 extends over 15 amino acids. Germline CDR1 reads SGHRS; CDR2 reads YFSETQ. The CDR3 reads CASSFMRASTDTQYF. The CDR3 nucleotides are TGCGCCAGCAGCTTTATGCGGGCTAGCACAGATACGCAGTATTTT.

The CDR3 DNA sequence: TGCAGCGTTGGAAATTTAGGCGGCTCGAACACCGGGGAGCTGTTTTTT. It translates to CSVGNLGGSNTGELFF. The rearrangement uses TRBV29-1 and TRBJ2-2; D is unclear. Deletions cut 4 bases from V and 0 bases from J, with 15 bases between. Germline V gene sequence: CDR1 SQVTM, CDR2 ANQGSEA. This CDR3 has 16 amino acids.

The V gene is TRBV3-1 (or the pseudogene TRBV3-2), the J gene TRBJ2-5, with 11 bases lining up with TRBD2. The CDR3 is 17 amino acids. Germline trimming cut 4 bases from V and 5 bases from J; bases unmatched to any gene: 12. CDR1 and CDR2 from the germline V gene are LGHDT and YNNKEL (reference sequence). The CDR3 nucleotides are TGTGCCAGCAGCCTCCTGACTAGCGGGGATCCCGGGGAGACCCAGTACTTC. It codes for CASSLLTSGDPGETQYF.

Concerning this clone: One end of the junction varies from germline; a read error may be responsible. J is TRBJ2-2 and V is TRBV15; D remains unclear. Per the germline V gene, CDR1 is LNHNV and CDR2 is YYDKDF (reference sequence). The CDR3 has 11 residues. As DNA, the CDR3 is TGTGCCACCATCCCAATTAAGAAAGCTGTTTTT. Translation gives CATIPIKKAVF. Complete variable domain (other parts from reference TRBV15 and TRBJ2-2): DAMVIQNPRYQVTQFGKPVTLSCSQTLNHNVMYWYQQKSSQAPKLLFHYYDKDFNNEADTPDNFQSRRPNTSFCFLDIRSPGLGDTAMYLCATIPIKKAVFGEGSRLTVL.

This clone was observed once. The rearrangement links TRBV7-2 to TRBJ1-2, with D unresolved. The CDR3 has 12 amino acids. Deletions cut 3 bases from V and 4 bases from J, with 6 bases between. Germline values: CDR1 SGHTA, CDR2 FQGNSA. DNA for the CDR3: TGTGCCAGCAGCTTTAGCTCCTATGGCTACACCTTC. This codes for CASSFSSYGYTF. The complete variable domain, with remaining parts taken from reference TRBV7-2 and TRBJ1-2, reads GAGVSQSPSNKVTEKGKDVELRCDPISGHTALYWYRQSLGQGLEFLIYFQGNSAPDKSGLPSDRFSAERTGGSVSTLTIQRTQQEDSAVYLCASSFSSYGYTFGSGTRLTVV.

The chain recombines TRBV27 with TRBJ1-6; 7 nucleotides agree with TRBD1. Looked up from germline, CDR1 is MNHEY and CDR2 is SMNVEV (reference sequence). The CDR3 consists of 14 residues. The V segment lost 8 bases and the J segment 6 bases; nucleotides outside the gene matches: 7. DNA of the CDR3: TGTGCCAGCGGGGTAACAGGGGCTAATTCACCCCTCCACTTT. Encoded protein: CASGVTGANSPLHF.

The chain combines TRBV10-2 with TRBJ1-5, with TRBD1 matching over 7 bases. The CDR3 extends over 17 amino acids. The V gene's germline CDR1 is WSHSY and CDR2 SAAADI. V lost 7 bases and J lost 2; bases outside the gene matches: 14. DNA of the CDR3: TGCGCCAGCATTAAGGACAGGATCCTCGGGGGCAATCAGCCCCAGCATTTT. It yields the protein CASIKDRILGGNQPQHF.